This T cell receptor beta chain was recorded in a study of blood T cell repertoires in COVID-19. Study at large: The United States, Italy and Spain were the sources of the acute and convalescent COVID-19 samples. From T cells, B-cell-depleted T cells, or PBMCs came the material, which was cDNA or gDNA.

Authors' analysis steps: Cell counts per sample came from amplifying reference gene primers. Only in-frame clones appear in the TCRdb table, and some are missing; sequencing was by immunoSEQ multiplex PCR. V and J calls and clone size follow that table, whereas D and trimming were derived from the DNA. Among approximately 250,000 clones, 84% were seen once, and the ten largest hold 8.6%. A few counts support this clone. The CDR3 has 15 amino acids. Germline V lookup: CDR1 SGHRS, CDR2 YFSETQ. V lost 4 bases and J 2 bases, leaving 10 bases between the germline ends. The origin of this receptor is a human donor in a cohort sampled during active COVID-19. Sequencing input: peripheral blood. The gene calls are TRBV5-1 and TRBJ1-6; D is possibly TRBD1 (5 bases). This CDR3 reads CASSIGVTYNSPLHF. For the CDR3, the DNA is TGCGCCAGCAGCATAGGGGTTACCTATAATTCACCCCTCCACTTT.